This T cell receptor (beta chain) was recorded in a study of T cells in Graves' hyperthyroidism and ophthalmopathy. The V gene end was trimmed by 0 bases and the J gene end by 5 bases; junction bases not matched to a gene: 3. In germline, CDR1 is LGHNA, CDR2 YNFKEQ. This CDR3 has 16 residues. Study observations and caveats: Most thyroid clonotypes with frequency above 0.001 were detected in blood.

Regions amplified from RNA transcripts were the TCR beta CDR3 regions. The HTBI set primed first-round TCR CDR3 RT-PCR. TCRdb redid the calling of the multiplex PCR reads with MiXCR, one entry per CDR3 protein. The sample has hundreds of thousands of distinct CDR3 sequences, about 19% seen once. This clonotype was found a few times. The antigen is not known. Blood sampling occurred at first hyperthyroidism diagnosis, ahead of any ophthalmopathy symptoms. The gene calls are TRBV4-2 and TRBJ2-2, with TRBD1 matching over 10 bases. This TCR derives from a woman in her fifties or sixties with Graves' hyperthyroidism that later progressed to Graves' ophthalmopathy. Specimen: blood. DNA of the CDR3: TGTGCCAGCAGCCAAGACGGGACAGGGGAAACCGGGGAGCTGTTTTTT. This translates into CASSQDGTGETGELFF.